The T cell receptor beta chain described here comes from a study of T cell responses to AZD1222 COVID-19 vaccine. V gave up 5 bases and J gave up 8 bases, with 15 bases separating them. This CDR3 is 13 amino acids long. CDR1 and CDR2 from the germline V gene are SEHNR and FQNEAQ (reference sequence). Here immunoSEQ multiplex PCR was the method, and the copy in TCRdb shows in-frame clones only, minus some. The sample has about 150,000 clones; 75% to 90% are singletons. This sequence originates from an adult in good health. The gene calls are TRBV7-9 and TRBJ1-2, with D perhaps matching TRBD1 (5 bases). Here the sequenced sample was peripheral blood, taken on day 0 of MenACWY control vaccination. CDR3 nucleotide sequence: TGTGCCAGCAGCCGGGACGGCTTATACGGCTACACCTTC. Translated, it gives CASSRDGLYGYTF.